The T cell receptor beta chain described here comes from a study of blood T cells in healthy people across ages. CDR3 length: 17 amino acids. CDR1 is KGHDR and CDR2 is SFDVKD in the germline V gene. The junction had 6 bases not matched to a gene; V was cut back by 3 bases and J by 3 bases. With a J-beta primer mix and a sample-barcoded 5' primer, a second PCR ran roughly 6 to 11 cycles. CDR3-containing paired-end reads numbered at least 2.5 million in each sample. Via MiXCR, TCRdb re-called the 5' RACE reads, giving one row per CDR3 protein. The repertoire holds hundreds of thousands of distinct CDR3 sequences, with 58% as singletons.

This clonotype was obtained from a man aged 55 to 70 in good health. The chain uses TRBV24-1 and TRBJ1-5, with 11 bases that match TRBD1. Sequenced material: blood. This CDR3 is CATSDTGTGGINQPQHF. CDR3 nucleotides: TGTGCCACCAGTGATACCGGGACAGGGGGGATCAATCAGCCCCAGCATTTT.